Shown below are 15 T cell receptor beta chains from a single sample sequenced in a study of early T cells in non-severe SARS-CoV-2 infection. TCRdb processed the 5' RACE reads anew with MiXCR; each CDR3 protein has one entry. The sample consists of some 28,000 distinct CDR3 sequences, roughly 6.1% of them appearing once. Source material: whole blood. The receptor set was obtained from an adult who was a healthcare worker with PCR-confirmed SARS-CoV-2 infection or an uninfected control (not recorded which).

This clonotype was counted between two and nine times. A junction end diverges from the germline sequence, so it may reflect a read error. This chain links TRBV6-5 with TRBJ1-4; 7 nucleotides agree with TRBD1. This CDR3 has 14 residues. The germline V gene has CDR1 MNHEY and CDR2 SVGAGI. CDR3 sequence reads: CASSYRDRDEKLFF. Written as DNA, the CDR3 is TGTGCCAGCAGTTACAGAGACAGGGATGAGAAACTGTTTTTT.

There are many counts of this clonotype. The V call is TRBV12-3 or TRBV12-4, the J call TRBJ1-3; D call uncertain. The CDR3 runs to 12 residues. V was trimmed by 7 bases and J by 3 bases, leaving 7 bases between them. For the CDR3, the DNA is TGTGCCAGCATCCCAAATGGAAACACCATATATTTT. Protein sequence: CASIPNGNTIYF.

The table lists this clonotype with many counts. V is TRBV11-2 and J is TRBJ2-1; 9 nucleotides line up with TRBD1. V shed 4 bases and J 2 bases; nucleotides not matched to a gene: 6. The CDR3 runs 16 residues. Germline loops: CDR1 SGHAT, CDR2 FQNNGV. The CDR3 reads CASSSSTGGPYNEQFF. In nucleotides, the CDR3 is TGTGCCAGCAGCTCCTCCACAGGGGGCCCCTACAATGAGCAGTTCTTC.

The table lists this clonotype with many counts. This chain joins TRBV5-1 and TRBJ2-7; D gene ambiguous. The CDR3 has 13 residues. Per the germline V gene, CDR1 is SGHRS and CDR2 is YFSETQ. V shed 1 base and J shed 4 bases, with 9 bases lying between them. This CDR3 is CASSLSQLYEQYF. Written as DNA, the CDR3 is TGCGCCAGCAGCTTGAGTCAGCTTTACGAGCAGTACTTC.

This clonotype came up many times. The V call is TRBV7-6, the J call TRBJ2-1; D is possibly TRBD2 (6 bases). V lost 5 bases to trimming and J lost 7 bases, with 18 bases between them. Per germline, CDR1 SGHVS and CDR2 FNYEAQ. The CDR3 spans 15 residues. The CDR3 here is CASSLLSGASNEQFF. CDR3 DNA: TGTGCCAGCAGCCTACTTAGCGGCGCTTCAAATGAGCAGTTCTTC. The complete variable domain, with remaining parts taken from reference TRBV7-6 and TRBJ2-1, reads GAGVSQSPRYKVTKRGQDVALRCDPISGHVSLYWYRQALGQGPEFLTYFNYEAQQDKSGLPNDRFSAERPEGSISTLTIQRTEQRDSAMYRCASSLLSGASNEQFFGPGTRLTVL.

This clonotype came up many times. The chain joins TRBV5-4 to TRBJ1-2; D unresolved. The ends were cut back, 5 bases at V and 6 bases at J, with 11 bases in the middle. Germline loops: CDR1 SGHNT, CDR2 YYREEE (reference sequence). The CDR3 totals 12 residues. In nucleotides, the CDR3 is TGTGCCAGCAGGGGAGCCGGCGATGGCTACACCTTC. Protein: CASRGAGDGYTF.

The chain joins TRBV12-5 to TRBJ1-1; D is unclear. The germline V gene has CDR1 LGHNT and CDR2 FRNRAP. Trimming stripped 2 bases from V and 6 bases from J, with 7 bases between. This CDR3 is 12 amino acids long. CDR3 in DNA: TGTGCTAGTGGTTTGAAGTCATCTGAAGCTTTCTTT. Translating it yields CASGLKSSEAFF.

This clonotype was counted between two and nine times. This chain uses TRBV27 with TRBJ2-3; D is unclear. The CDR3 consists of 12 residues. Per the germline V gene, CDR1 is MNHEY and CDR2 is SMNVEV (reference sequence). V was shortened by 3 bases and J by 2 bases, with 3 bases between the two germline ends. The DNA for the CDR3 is TGTGCCAGCAGTTTTGACACAGATACGCAGTATTTT. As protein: CASSFDTDTQYF.

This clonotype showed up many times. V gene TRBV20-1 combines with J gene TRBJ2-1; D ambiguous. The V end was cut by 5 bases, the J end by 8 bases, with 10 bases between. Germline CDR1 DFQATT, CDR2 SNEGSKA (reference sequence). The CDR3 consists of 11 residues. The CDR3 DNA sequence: TGCAGTGCTCCTGACAACGATGAGCAGTTCTTC. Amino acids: CSAPDNDEQFF.

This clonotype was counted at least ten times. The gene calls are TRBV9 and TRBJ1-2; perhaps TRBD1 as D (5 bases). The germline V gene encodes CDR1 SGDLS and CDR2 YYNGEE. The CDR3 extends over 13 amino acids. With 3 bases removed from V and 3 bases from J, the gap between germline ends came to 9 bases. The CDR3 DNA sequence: TGTGCCAGCAGCGGGGGCGCTGACTATGGCTACACCTTC. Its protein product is CASSGGADYGYTF. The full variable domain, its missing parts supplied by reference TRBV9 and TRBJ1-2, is DSGVTQTPKHLITATGQRVTLRCSPRSGDLSVYWYQQSLDQGLQFLIQYYNGEERAKGNILERFSAQQFPDLHSELNLSSLELGDSALYFCASSGGADYGYTFGSGTRLTVV.

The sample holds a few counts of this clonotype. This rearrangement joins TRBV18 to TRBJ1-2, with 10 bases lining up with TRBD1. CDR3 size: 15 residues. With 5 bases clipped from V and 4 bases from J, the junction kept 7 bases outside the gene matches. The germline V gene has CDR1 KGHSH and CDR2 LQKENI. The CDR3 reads CASSSTGGQGYGYTF. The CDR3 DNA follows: TGTGCCAGCTCATCGACAGGGGGCCAAGGCTATGGCTACACCTTC. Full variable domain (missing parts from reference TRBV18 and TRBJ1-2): NAGVMQNPRHLVRRRGQEARLRCSPMKGHSHVYWYRQLPEEGLKFMVYLQKENIIDESGMPKERFSAEFPKEGPSILRIQQVVRGDSAAYFCASSSTGGQGYGYTFGSGTRLTVV.

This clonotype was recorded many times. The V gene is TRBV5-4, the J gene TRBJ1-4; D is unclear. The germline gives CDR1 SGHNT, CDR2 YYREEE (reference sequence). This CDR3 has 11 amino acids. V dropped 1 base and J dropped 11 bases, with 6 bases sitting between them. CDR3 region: CASSLSGKLFF. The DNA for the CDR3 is TGTGCCAGCAGCTTGTCGGGGAAACTGTTTTTT. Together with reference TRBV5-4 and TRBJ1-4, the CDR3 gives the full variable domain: ETGVTQSPTHLIKTRGQQVTLRCSSQSGHNTVSWYQQALGQGPQFIFQYYREEENGRGNFPPRFSGLQFPNYSSELNVNALELDDSALYLCASSLSGKLFFGSGTQLSVL.

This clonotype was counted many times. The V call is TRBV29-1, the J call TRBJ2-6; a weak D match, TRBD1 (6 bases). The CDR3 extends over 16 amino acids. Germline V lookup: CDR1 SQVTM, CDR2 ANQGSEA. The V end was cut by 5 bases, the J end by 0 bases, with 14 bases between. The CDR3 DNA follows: TGCAGCGTTAGCCGGGACATTGACTCTGGGGCCAACGTCCTGACTTTC. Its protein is CSVSRDIDSGANVLTF.

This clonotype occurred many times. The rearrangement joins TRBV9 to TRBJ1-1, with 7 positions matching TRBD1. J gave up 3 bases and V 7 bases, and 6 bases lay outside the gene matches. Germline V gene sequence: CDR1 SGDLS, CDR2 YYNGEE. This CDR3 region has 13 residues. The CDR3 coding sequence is TGTGCCAGCGGAGAAGACAGGGACACTGAAGCTTTCTTT. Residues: CASGEDRDTEAFF.

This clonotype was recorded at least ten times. This CDR3 is CASRREGGRPAEQYF. The CDR3 DNA reads as TGTGCCAGCAGACGGGAGGGGGGAAGGCCTGCCGAGCAGTACTTC. The J gene is TRBJ2-7, the V gene TRBV6-5, with 8 bases that match TRBD2. V shed 6 bases and J 6 bases; nucleotides not matched to a gene: 13. CDR1 and CDR2 from the germline V gene are MNHEY and SVGAGI. This CDR3 is 15 amino acids long.